Listed here are 18 T cell receptor beta chains from one sample, sequenced in a study of blood T cell repertoires in COVID-19 (dated by TCRdb to about 2020). The method behind the library was the immunoSEQ multiplex PCR assay. What TCRdb holds here is the immuneACCESS table cut down to in-frame rearrangements. Part of the clones is not present; checked against another copy, under half of the missing clones reflect an unresolved V gene, and the others are unexplained. For this sample there are over 200,000 clones; 70% to 90% appear just once. Jointly, the top ten make up about 12% of the sample. Input material: peripheral blood. These receptor sequences come from a woman aged 18-29 years who had recovered from COVID-19.

V gene TRBV27 combines with J gene TRBJ1-2; maybe TRBD1 (6 bases). Germline values: CDR1 MNHEY, CDR2 SMNVEV (reference sequence). V shed 5 bases and J shed 7 bases, with 11 bases lying between them. The CDR3 covers 12 residues. The CDR3 sequence is CASSQRGFGYTF. In DNA form, the CDR3 reads TGTGCCAGCAGTCAGAGGGGGTTTGGCTACACCTTC.

This sequence joins TRBV11-2 and TRBJ2-1; TRBD2 matches 12 bases. This CDR3 spans 15 amino acids. Germline CDR1 reads SGHAT; CDR2 reads FQNNGV. The ends lost 1 base at V and 9 bases at J; junction bases unmatched: 4. This CDR3 is CASSLGLAGEGEQFF. As DNA, the CDR3 is TGTGCCAGCAGCTTAGGACTAGCGGGAGAGGGTGAGCAGTTCTTC.

This clone was counted a single time. The genes are TRBV27 and TRBJ1-2; D not certain. Germline lookup yields CDR1 MNHEY and CDR2 SMNVEV (reference sequence). This CDR3 has 17 residues. The ends were cut back, 5 bases at V and 2 bases at J, with 21 bases in the middle. CDR3 residues: CASSPRGGLGANYGYTF. The DNA of the CDR3 is TGTGCCAGCAGTCCCCGCGGAGGGCTCGGCGCGAACTATGGCTACACCTTC.

This chain joins TRBV27 and TRBJ2-5, with 7 bases identical to TRBD2. V was clipped by 2 bases and J by 2 bases; unmatched bases: 2. The germline gives CDR1 MNHEY, CDR2 SMNVEV (reference sequence). The CDR3 runs to 14 residues. The CDR3 loop reads CASSLTSEQETQYF. CDR3 nucleotide sequence: TGTGCCAGCAGTTTAACTAGCGAGCAAGAGACCCAGTACTTC.

V is TRBV10-3 and J is TRBJ2-3, with TRBD1 as a possible D gene (6 bases). V lost 2 bases and J lost 11, with 8 bases in between. The germline CDR1 and CDR2 sequences are ENHRY and SYGVKD. The CDR3 has 11 amino acids. The CDR3 loop is CAISETGQQYF. As DNA, the CDR3 is TGTGCCATCAGTGAGACGGGACAGCAGTATTTT.

This clone was counted a few times. The J gene is TRBJ2-3, the V gene TRBV7-9; D is possibly TRBD2 (6 bases). This CDR3 is 15 amino acids long. The V and J ends lost 1 base and 0 bases respectively, with 8 bases between them. CDR1 is SEHNR, CDR2 FQNEAQ, per germline (reference sequence). The CDR3 spells CASSLGGTSTDTQYF. The DNA of the CDR3 is TGTGCCAGCAGCTTAGGAGGGACTAGCACAGATACGCAGTATTTT.

The chain couples TRBV25-1 to TRBJ2-7; 11 bases match TRBD2. The CDR3 extends over 17 amino acids. The germline V gene has CDR1 MGHDK and CDR2 SYGVNS. Germline trimming cut 2 bases from V and 3 bases from J; bases unmatched to any gene: 9. CDR3 sequence reads: CASSEGVAGTSGYEQYF. CDR3 coding DNA: TGTGCCAGCAGTGAAGGGGTTGCCGGGACTAGCGGCTACGAGCAGTACTTC.

This clone was picked up one time. This chain joins TRBV12-5 and TRBJ1-2; the match to TRBD1 covers 9 bases. The length of the CDR3 is 16 residues. CDR1 is LGHNT, CDR2 FRNRAP, per germline. V gave up 1 base and J gave up 5 bases; unmatched junction bases: 8. CDR3 bases: TGTGCTAGTGGTTTGGAAAGGACAGGGGATCGTTATGGCTACACCTTC. This sequence encodes CASGLERTGDRYGYTF.

This clone was observed a single time. This rearrangement joins TRBV5-1 to TRBJ2-1, with 7 positions matching TRBD2. The CDR3 has 13 residues. Trimming removed 5 bases from V and 4 bases from J; junction bases left unmatched: 3. From germline, CDR1 is SGHRS and CDR2 YFSETQ. CDR3 loop: CASRPGGYNEQFF. In DNA form, the CDR3 reads TGCGCCAGCAGACCCGGGGGGTACAATGAGCAGTTCTTC.

This chain links TRBV4-3 with TRBJ1-1, with D possibly being TRBD1 (6 bases). Germline V gene sequence: CDR1 LGHNA, CDR2 YSLEER. This CDR3 has 15 amino acids. V was trimmed by 0 bases and J by 3 bases, leaving 11 bases between them. The DNA of the CDR3 is TGCGCCAGCAGCCAAGATCATGCAGGGGACACTGAAGCTTTCTTT. It is translated as CASSQDHAGDTEAFF.

V and J are TRBV19 and TRBJ1-2; perhaps TRBD1 as D (5 bases). The germline V gene encodes CDR1 LNHDA and CDR2 SQIVND (reference sequence). The V end was cut by 6 bases, the J end by 2 bases, with 13 bases between. The length of the CDR3 is 14 residues. The CDR3: CASSIGRVNYGYTF. CDR3 sequence (DNA): TGTGCCAGTAGCATCGGCAGGGTCAACTATGGCTACACCTTC.

The J gene is TRBJ1-1, the V gene TRBV7-6; D not resolved. This CDR3 contains 13 residues. V gave up 1 base and J gave up 4 bases, with 7 bases separating them. The germline V gene has CDR1 SGHVS and CDR2 FNYEAQ. CDR3 amino acids: CASSLGAVTEAFF. The CDR3 DNA sequence: TGTGCCAGCAGCTTAGGGGCAGTCACTGAAGCTTTCTTT.

This clone appeared a few times. The chain joins TRBV4-2 to TRBJ1-5; D unclear. Germline assignment: CDR1 LGHNA and CDR2 YNFKEQ. The CDR3 has 13 amino acids. V lost 1 base, J lost 6 bases, and 7 bases lay in between. The CDR3 reads CASSQALGQPQHF. In DNA, the CDR3 is TGTGCCAGCAGCCAAGCCCTCGGTCAGCCCCAGCATTTT.

The rearrangement joins TRBV5-4 to TRBJ1-2, with a possible D match to TRBD1 (5 bases). V was pared by 4 bases and J by 4 bases, with 17 bases between. The CDR3 extends over 15 amino acids. Germline lookup yields CDR1 SGHNT and CDR2 YYREEE (reference sequence). In nucleotides, the CDR3 is TGTGCCAGCAGCGGCCCCCAGGCGGGGGGCTATGGCTACACCTTC. Residues: CASSGPQAGGYGYTF.

The chain employs TRBV27 and TRBJ1-6, with a tentative D call TRBD1 (5 bases). From germline, CDR1 is MNHEY and CDR2 SMNVEV (reference sequence). The CDR3 covers 15 residues. V gave up 1 base and J gave up 9 bases, with 13 bases separating them. The CDR3: CASSLYLRTPSPLHF. For the CDR3, the DNA is TGTGCCAGCAGTTTATATCTCCGGACACCTTCACCCCTCCACTTT.

This clone was detected a few times. This rearrangement joins TRBV5-1 to TRBJ2-1; TRBD2 agrees at 8 bases. CDR1 SGHRS and CDR2 YFSETQ come from the germline V gene. V gave up 2 bases and J gave up 10 bases; unmatched junction bases: 8. There are 14 residues in the CDR3. CDR3 nucleotide sequence: TGCGCCAGCAGCTTTCCGGAGCGGGAGATAGAGCAGTTCTTC. It encodes CASSFPEREIEQFF.

This sequence joins TRBV5-5 and TRBJ1-1; a weak D match, TRBD1 (5 bases). Germline CDR1 and CDR2: SGHKS and YYEKEE (reference sequence). V was shortened by 1 base and J by 2 bases, with 18 bases between the two germline ends. The CDR3 has 17 amino acids. CDR3 residues: CASSLRQILQVNTEAFF. DNA for the CDR3: TGTGCCAGCAGCTTGCGACAGATCCTTCAGGTAAACACTGAAGCTTTCTTT.

This sequence joins TRBV27 and TRBJ1-5, with TRBD1 as a possible D gene (6 bases). The CDR3 has 14 residues. Trimming shortened V by 2 bases and J by 8 bases, and 13 bases separated the two germline ends. Germline V gene data show CDR1 as MNHEY and CDR2 as SMNVEV (reference sequence). The CDR3 region is CASSLIGGVEPQHF. As DNA, the CDR3 is TGTGCCAGCAGTTTAATAGGGGGGGTTGAGCCCCAGCATTTT.